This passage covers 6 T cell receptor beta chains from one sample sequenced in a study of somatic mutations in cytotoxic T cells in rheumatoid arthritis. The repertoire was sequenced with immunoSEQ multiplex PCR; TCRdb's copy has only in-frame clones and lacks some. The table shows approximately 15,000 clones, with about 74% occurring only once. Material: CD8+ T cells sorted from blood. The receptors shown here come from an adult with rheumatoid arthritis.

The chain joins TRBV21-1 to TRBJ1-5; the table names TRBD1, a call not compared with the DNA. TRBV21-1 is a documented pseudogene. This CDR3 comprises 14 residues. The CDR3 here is CASSKGQGNQPQHF. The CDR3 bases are TGTGCCAGCAGCAAAGGACAGGGCAATCAGCCCCAGCATTTT.

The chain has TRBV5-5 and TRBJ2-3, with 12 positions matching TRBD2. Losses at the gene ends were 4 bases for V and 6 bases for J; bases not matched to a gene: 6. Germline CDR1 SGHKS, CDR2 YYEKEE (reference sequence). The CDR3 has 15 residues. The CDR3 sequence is CASSLTSGGLDTQYF. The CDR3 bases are TGTGCCAGCAGCCTGACTAGCGGGGGCCTCGATACGCAGTATTTT.

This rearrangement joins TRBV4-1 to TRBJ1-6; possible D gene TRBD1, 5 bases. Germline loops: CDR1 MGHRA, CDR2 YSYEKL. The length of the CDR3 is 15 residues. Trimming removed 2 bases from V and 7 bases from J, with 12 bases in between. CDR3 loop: CASSQSAGNNSPLHF. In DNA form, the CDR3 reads TGCGCCAGCAGCCAAAGTGCAGGGAACAATTCACCCCTCCACTTT.

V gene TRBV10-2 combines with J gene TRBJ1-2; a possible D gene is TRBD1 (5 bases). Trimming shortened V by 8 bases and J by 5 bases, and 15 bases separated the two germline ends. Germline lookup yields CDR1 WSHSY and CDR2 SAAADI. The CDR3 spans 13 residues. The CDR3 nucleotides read TGCGCCAGCGGGCCGGACATGGCTTATGGCTACACCTTC. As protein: CASGPDMAYGYTF.

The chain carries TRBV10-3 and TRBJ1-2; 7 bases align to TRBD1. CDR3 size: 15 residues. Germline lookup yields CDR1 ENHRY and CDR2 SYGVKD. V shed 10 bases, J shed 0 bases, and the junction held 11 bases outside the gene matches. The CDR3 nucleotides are TGTGCCACGCAGGGGGATGATGCAGCTAACTATGGCTACACCTTC. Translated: CATQGDDAANYGYTF.

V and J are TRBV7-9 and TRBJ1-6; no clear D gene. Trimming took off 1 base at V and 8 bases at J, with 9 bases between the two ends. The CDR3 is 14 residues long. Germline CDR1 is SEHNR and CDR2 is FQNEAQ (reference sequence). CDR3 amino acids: CASSLGPSDSPLHF. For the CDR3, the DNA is TGTGCCAGCAGCTTAGGACCGAGTGATTCACCCCTCCACTTT.